The clone carrying this T cell receptor beta chain appeared a few times. Its antigen remains unknown. Generated by immunoSEQ multiplex PCR, the TCRdb table keeps only in-frame clones and is missing some. This table holds 7,500 to 10,000 clones, about 78% found once. The data were taken from a study of high-grade serous ovarian cancer treatment subgroups. For the study at large: On average, approximately 14,000 reads and 6,500 to 8,000 unique TCR beta rearrangements were obtained per sample.

The CDR3 extends over 20 amino acids. Tumor samples were obtained before definitive surgery or chemotherapy. Study conclusions and caveats: These tumor repertoires lack spatial information from bulk sequencing.

The V call is TRBV21-1, the J call TRBJ2-6; TRBD1, the table's D call, was not compared with the DNA. TRBV21-1 is tagged as a pseudogene. The clonotype originates from a human donor with high-grade serous ovarian cancer. The sample was tumor tissue. CDR3 protein: CASSFPRGQGRYSGANVLTF. The DNA for the CDR3 is TGTGCCAGCAGCTTTCCACGCGGACAGGGGAGGTACTCTGGGGCCAACGTCCTGACTTTC.